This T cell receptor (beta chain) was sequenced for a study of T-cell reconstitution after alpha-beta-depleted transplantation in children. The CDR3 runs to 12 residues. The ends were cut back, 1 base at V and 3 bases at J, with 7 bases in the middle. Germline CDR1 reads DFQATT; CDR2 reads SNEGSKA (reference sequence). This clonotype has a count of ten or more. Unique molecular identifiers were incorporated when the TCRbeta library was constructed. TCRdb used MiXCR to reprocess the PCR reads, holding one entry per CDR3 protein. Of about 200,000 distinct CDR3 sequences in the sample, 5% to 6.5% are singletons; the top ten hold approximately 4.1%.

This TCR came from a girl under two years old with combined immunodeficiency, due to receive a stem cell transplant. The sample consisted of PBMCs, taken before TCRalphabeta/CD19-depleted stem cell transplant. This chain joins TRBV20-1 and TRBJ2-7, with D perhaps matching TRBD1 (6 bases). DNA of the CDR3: TGCAGTGCTAGAGGGGACAACTACGAGCAGTACTTC. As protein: CSARGDNYEQYF.